This T cell receptor (beta chain) was captured by sequencing in a study of prognosis after radiotherapy for stage I lung cancer. At the level of the study: No patient was treated with concurrent therapy while undergoing stereotactic body radiotherapy. Study findings and constraints: Reduced Shannon entropy following stereotactic body radiation therapy was recorded in patients who developed distant metastases.

The germline V gene encodes CDR1 SNHLY and CDR2 FYNNEI. This CDR3 region has 13 residues. After removal of 6 bases from V and 7 bases from J, the junction contained 4 bases not matched to a gene. The genomic DNA TCR beta CDR3 region underwent two rounds of multiplex PCR. Primers (each specific to one TRBV or TRBJ gene) were used in first-round PCR. One entry per CDR3 protein results from TCRdb running MiXCR on the multiplex PCR reads. Of about 21,000 distinct CDR3 sequences listed, about 40% are singletons. The authors drew approximately 6.6 milliliters of peripheral blood at each of two time points. This clonotype was recorded many times. Its cognate antigen is unknown.

This chain uses TRBV2 with TRBJ2-7, with 12 bases that match TRBD2. Sequencing used PBMCs, obtained before or after stereotactic body radiation therapy (not recorded which). The origin of this receptor is a donor aged 50 or older with non-small cell lung cancer. The chain's CDR3 is CASSKTSGSEQYF. The CDR3 region has the DNA TGTGCCAGCAGCAAGACTAGCGGGAGTGAGCAGTACTTC.